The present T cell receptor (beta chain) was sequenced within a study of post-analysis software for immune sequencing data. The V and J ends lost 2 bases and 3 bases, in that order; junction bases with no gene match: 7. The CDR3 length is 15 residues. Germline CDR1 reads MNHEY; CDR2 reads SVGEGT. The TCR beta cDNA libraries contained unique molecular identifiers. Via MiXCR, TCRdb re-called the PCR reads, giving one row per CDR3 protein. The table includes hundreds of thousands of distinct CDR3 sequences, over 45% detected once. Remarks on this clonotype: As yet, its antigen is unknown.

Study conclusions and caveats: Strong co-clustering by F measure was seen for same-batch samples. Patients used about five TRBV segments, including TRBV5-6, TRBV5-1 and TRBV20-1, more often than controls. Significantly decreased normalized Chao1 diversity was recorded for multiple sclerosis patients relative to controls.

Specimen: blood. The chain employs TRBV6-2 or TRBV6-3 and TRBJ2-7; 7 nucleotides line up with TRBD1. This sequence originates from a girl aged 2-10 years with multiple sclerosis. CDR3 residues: CASSYRRTGDYEQYF. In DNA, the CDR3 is TGTGCCAGCAGTTACCGTCGGACAGGTGACTACGAGCAGTACTTC.